Listed below are T cell receptor beta chains from one sample, sequenced in a study of response to subunit inactivated influenza vaccine. TCRdb independently ran MiXCR on the RT-PCR reads; one entry per CDR3 protein. The sample contains approximately 520,000 distinct CDR3 sequences, 25% of which appear only once. The sequencing here drew on CD4+ T cells sorted from PBMCs, taken around 5 days after vaccination. The receptor source for this set is a man between 50 and 59 years old who received an inactivated influenza vaccine. CDR3s include the opening cysteine and the closing phenylalanine or tryptophan. A D gene is named only where the DNA matches it firmly. Part of the rows lack a size; the others show once, few, many or a class for expanded clones.

D: -; size: -; J: TRBJ2-5; V: TRBV4-3; CDR3: CASSQDWQGGLETQYF; DNA: TGCGCCAGCAGCCAAGATTGGCAGGGAGGATTAGAGACCCAGTACTTC
D: -; size: -; J: TRBJ2-3; V: TRBV29-1; CDR3: CSVESPTFSSTDTQYF; DNA: TGCAGCGTTGAATCGCCCACCTTCTCTAGCACAGATACGCAGTATTTT
D: TRBD2; size: many; J: TRBJ2-7; V: TRBV20-1; CDR3: CSARNRGSLDREQYF; DNA: TGCAGTGCTAGAAACCGCGGGAGCCTAGATCGGGAGCAGTACTTC
D: TRBD1; size: -; J: TRBJ2-1; V: TRBV19; CDR3: CASSIETGGTYNEQFF; DNA: TGTGCCAGTAGTATAGAGACAGGGGGGACCTACAATGAGCAGTTCTTC
D: TRBD1; size: -; J: TRBJ1-6; V: TRBV20-1; CDR3: CRAQGGSSYNSPLHF; DNA: TGCAGGGCGCAGGGGGGCAGCTCCTATAATTCACCCCTCCACTTT
D: -; size: few; J: TRBJ2-1; V: TRBV20-1; CDR3: CSARGQVWGADEQFF; DNA: TGCAGTGCTAGGGGTCAGGTATGGGGGGCCGATGAGCAGTTCTTC
D: -; size: few; J: TRBJ2-5; V: TRBV20-1; CDR3: CSADLPEGVGETQYF; DNA: TGCAGTGCCGACCTACCAGAGGGGGTCGGGGAGACCCAGTACTTC
D: -; size: -; J: TRBJ2-7; V: TRBV3-1; CDR3: CASSQTGGHEQYF; DNA: TGTGCCAGCAGCCAGACAGGTGGCCACGAGCAGTACTTC
D: TRBD2; size: many; J: TRBJ2-5; V: TRBV20-1; CDR3: CSARGTSLQETQYF; DNA: TGCAGTGCTAGAGGGACTAGCCTGCAGGAGACCCAGTACTTC
D: -; size: -; J: TRBJ2-1; V: TRBV28; CDR3: CASSPHGGANEQFF; DNA: TGTGCCAGCAGTCCCCATGGGGGGGCCAATGAGCAGTTCTTC
D: TRBD1; size: few; J: TRBJ2-1; V: TRBV27; CDR3: CASSLTGVGNEQFF; DNA: TGTGCCAGCAGTCTCACAGGGGTCGGCAATGAGCAGTTCTTC
D: -; size: -; J: TRBJ2-7; V: TRBV20-1; CDR3: CSAPRGEHEQYF; DNA: TGCAGTGCCCCCCGCGGGGAACACGAGCAGTACTTC
D: TRBD1; size: few; J: TRBJ2-2; V: TRBV10-3; CDR3: CAIKGTEGDTGELFF; DNA: TGTGCCATCAAAGGGACAGAGGGGGACACCGGGGAGCTGTTTTTT
D: TRBD1; size: few; J: TRBJ2-3; V: TRBV29-1; CDR3: CSLRGPSLGDTQYF; DNA: TGCAGCCTCAGGGGGCCCTCGTTGGGAGATACGCAGTATTTT
D: -; size: -; J: TRBJ1-1; V: TRBV4-3; CDR3: CASSQDWGGGGAFF; DNA: TGCGCCAGCAGCCAAGATTGGGGGGGTGGGGGAGCTTTCTTT
D: -; size: -; J: TRBJ2-1; V: TRBV5-6; CDR3: CASSRSRGGAYNEQFF; DNA: TGTGCCAGCAGCAGGAGCAGGGGGGGAGCATACAATGAGCAGTTCTTC
D: -; size: -; J: TRBJ1-2; V: TRBV2; CDR3: CASSEARGYGYTF; DNA: TGTGCCAGCAGTGAAGCGAGAGGCTATGGCTACACCTTC
D: TRBD2; size: -; J: TRBJ2-5; V: TRBV30; CDR3: CAWSSGGTETQYF; DNA: TGTGCCTGGAGCAGCGGGGGGACGGAGACCCAGTACTTC
D: -; size: -; J: TRBJ2-3; V: TRBV7-2; CDR3: CASNPGIRADTQYF; DNA: TGTGCCAGCAACCCTGGGATCCGGGCAGATACGCAGTATTTT
D: -; size: -; J: TRBJ2-1; V: TRBV20-1; CDR3: CSARVPGYNEQFF; DNA: TGCAGTGCTAGAGTGCCAGGTTACAATGAGCAGTTCTTC
D: -; size: -; J: TRBJ2-7; V: TRBV5-5; CDR3: CASSFTGVEQYF; DNA: TGTGCCAGCAGCTTTACGGGGGTTGAGCAGTACTTC
D: TRBD2; size: -; J: TRBJ2-5; V: TRBV4-3; CDR3: CASSKGLAIQETQYF; DNA: TGCGCCAGCAGCAAGGGACTAGCGATCCAAGAGACCCAGTACTTC
D: -; size: -; J: TRBJ2-7; V: TRBV7-9; CDR3: CASSPTWGASYEQYF; DNA: TGTGCCAGCAGCCCAACATGGGGGGCCTCCTACGAGCAGTACTTC
D: -; size: few; J: TRBJ2-7; V: TRBV20-1; CDR3: CSASNSGIGDEQYF; DNA: TGCAGTGCTAGCAATAGTGGGATTGGCGACGAGCAGTACTTC
D: -; size: few; J: TRBJ1-5; V: TRBV6-1; CDR3: CASRKGRVGNQPQHF; DNA: TGTGCCAGCAGGAAGGGCCGCGTAGGTAATCAGCCCCAGCATTTT
D: -; size: few; J: TRBJ2-5; V: TRBV5-1; CDR3: CASSLVPRGEAQYF; DNA: TGCGCCAGCAGCTTGGTACCCAGGGGAGAGGCCCAGTACTTC
D: -; size: few; J: TRBJ2-3; V: TRBV7-2; CDR3: CASGRQEPSTDTQYF; DNA: TGTGCCAGCGGCCGACAGGAGCCTAGCACAGATACGCAGTATTTT
D: TRBD1; size: -; J: TRBJ1-4; V: TRBV12-3/TRBV12-4; CDR3: CASSFSTGEGKLFF; DNA: TGTGCCAGCAGTTTTTCGACAGGGGAGGGAAAACTGTTTTTT
D: -; size: few; J: TRBJ2-7; V: TRBV29-1; CDR3: CSVEDRGAYEQYF; DNA: TGCAGCGTTGAAGACAGGGGGGCCTACGAGCAGTACTTC
D: -; size: -; J: TRBJ2-7; V: TRBV7-2; CDR3: CASSPHMAYEQYF; DNA: TGTGCCAGCAGCCCACACATGGCCTACGAGCAGTACTTC
D: TRBD1; size: -; J: TRBJ1-2; V: TRBV9; CDR3: CASSERQGAGYTF; DNA: TGTGCCAGCAGCGAACGACAGGGGGCTGGCTACACCTTC
D: -; size: -; J: TRBJ2-5; V: TRBV19; CDR3: CASGGRETQYF; DNA: TGTGCCAGTGGGGGCAGAGAGACCCAGTACTTC
D: TRBD1; size: -; J: TRBJ2-5; V: TRBV5-1; CDR3: CASSFGLGQGRRRETQYF; DNA: TGCGCCAGCAGCTTCGGCCTAGGACAGGGCAGACGAAGGGAGACCCAGTACTTC
D: -; size: few; J: TRBJ2-7; V: TRBV29-1; CDR3: CSVVEGGYEQYF; DNA: TGCAGCGTTGTCGAGGGGGGCTACGAGCAGTACTTC
D: -; size: few; J: TRBJ2-5; V: TRBV10-3; CDR3: CATKGPYEETQYF; DNA: TGTGCCACCAAGGGCCCATATGAGGAGACCCAGTACTTC
D: TRBD1; size: -; J: TRBJ1-1; V: TRBV24-1; CDR3: CATSGTGQGLSEAFF; DNA: TGTGCTACCAGTGGGACGGGACAGGGTCTAAGTGAAGCTTTCTTT
D: TRBD2; size: many; J: TRBJ2-1; V: TRBV12-3/TRBV12-4; CDR3: CASSTHGTSGANEQFF; DNA: TGTGCCAGCAGCACACACGGGACTAGCGGGGCCAATGAGCAGTTCTTC
D: -; size: few; J: TRBJ1-1; V: TRBV5-5; CDR3: CASSPKGNTEAFF; DNA: TGTGCCAGCAGTCCGAAGGGTAACACTGAAGCTTTCTTT
D: -; size: -; J: TRBJ2-1; V: TRBV20-1; CDR3: CSASMDALGNEQFF; DNA: TGCAGTGCTAGTATGGACGCCCTAGGGAATGAGCAGTTCTTC
D: TRBD1; size: -; J: TRBJ1-4; V: TRBV6-5; CDR3: CASSSSGQVYKLFF; DNA: TGTGCCAGCAGTTCCTCGGGACAGGTGTACAAACTGTTTTTT
D: -; size: -; J: TRBJ2-1; V: TRBV6-1; CDR3: CASSPIPYNEQFF; DNA: TGTGCCAGCAGCCCGATACCCTACAATGAGCAGTTCTTC
D: -; size: -; J: TRBJ1-5; V: TRBV18; CDR3: CASSPTDSSGYQPQHF; DNA: TGTGCCAGCTCACCCACGGACAGCTCCGGGTATCAGCCCCAGCATTTT
D: TRBD2; size: -; J: TRBJ2-1; V: TRBV4-2; CDR3: CASSQEVAGGRNEQFF; DNA: TGTGCCAGCAGCCAAGAGGTAGCGGGGGGTCGCAATGAGCAGTTCTTC
D: TRBD1; size: few; J: TRBJ2-7; V: TRBV29-1; CDR3: CSGTTGGDEQYF; DNA: TGCAGCGGAACGACAGGGGGCGACGAGCAGTACTTC
D: TRBD2; size: -; J: TRBJ2-5; V: TRBV5-6; CDR3: CASSRGLEQETQYF; DNA: TGTGCCAGCAGCAGGGGACTAGAACAAGAGACCCAGTACTTC
D: -; size: -; J: TRBJ1-1; V: TRBV4-2; CDR3: CASSQDSRGLRGTEAFF; DNA: TGTGCCAGCAGCCAAGATTCGAGGGGCTTAAGGGGGACTGAAGCTTTCTTT